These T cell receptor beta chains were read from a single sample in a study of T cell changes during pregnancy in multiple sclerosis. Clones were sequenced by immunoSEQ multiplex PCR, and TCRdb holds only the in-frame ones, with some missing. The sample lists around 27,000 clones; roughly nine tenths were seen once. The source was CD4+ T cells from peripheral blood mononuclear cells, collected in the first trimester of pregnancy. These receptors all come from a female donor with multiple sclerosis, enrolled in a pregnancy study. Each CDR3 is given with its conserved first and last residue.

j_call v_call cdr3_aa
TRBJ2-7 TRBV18 CASSPPEGRTYEQYF
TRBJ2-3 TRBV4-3 CASSQESGQGHDTQYF
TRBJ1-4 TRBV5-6 CASSLKLGAGEKLFF
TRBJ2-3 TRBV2 CASSYAQGAQYF
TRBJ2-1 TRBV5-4 CASSLTGQNEQFF
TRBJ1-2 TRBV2 CASSVSGSGYTF
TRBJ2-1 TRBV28 CASSTFFRRGRNEQFF
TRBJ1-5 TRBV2 CASRRQGNSNQPQHF
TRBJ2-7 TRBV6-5 CASKRQGSYEQYF
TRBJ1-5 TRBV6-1 CASGRSRGNQPQHF
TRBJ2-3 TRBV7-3 CASTPLGGPQDTQYF
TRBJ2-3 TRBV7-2 CASSRTSGATDTQYF
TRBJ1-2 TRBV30 CAWSVINRGANYGYTF
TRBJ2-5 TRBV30 CAWNPAGTAQETQYF
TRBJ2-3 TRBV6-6 CASSYAGYPDTQYF
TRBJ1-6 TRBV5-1 CASSPVARQGDSPLHF
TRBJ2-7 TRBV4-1 CASSQVNRYRESKNYEQYF